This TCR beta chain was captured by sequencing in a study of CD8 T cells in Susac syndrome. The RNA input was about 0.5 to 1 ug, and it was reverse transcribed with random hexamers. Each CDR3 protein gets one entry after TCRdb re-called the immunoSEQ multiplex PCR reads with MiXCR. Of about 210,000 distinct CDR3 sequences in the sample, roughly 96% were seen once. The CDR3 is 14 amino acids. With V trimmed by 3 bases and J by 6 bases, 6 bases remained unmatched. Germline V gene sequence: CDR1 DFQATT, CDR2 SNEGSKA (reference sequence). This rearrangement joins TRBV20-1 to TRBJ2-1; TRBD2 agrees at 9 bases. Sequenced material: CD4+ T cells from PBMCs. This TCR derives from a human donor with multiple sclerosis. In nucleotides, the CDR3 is TGCAGTGCTAGTCTAGCGGGGCCAATCAATGAGCAGTTCTTC. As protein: CSASLAGPINEQFF.